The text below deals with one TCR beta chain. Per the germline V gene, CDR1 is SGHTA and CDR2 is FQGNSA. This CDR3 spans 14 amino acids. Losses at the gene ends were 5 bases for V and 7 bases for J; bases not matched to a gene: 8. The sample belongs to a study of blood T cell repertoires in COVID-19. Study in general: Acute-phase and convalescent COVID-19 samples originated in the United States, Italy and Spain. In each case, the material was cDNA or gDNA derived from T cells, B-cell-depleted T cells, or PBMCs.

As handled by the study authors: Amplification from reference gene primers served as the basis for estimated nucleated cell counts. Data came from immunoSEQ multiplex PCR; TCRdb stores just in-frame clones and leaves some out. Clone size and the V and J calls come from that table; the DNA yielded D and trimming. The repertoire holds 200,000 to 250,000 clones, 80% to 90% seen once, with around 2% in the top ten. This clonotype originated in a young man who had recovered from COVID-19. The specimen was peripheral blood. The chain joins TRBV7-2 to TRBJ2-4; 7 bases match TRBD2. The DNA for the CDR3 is TGTGCCAGCAGCCATGGGACGCGGGGGAACATTCAGTACTTC. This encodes CASSHGTRGNIQYF.